The 6 T cell receptor beta chains given below trace back to one sample, sequenced in a study of T-cell reconstitution after alpha-beta-depleted transplantation in children. As it was prepared, the TCRbeta library received unique molecular identifiers. TCRdb re-analysed the PCR reads in MiXCR, keeping a single row per CDR3 protein. The sample has fewer than 700,000 distinct CDR3 sequences; over 10% are singletons. Sequences were derived from PBMCs, mostly from graft donor cells, sampled 360 days after TCRalphabeta/CD19-depleted stem cell transplant. These receptors were obtained from a male patient aged 10 to 17 who had a stem cell transplant for acute myeloid leukemia, so the T cells may come from the graft donor.

The CDR3 spells CASSSPGQAEYEQYF. For the CDR3, the DNA is TGTGCCAGCAGCTCCCCGGGACAGGCTGAATACGAGCAGTACTTC. This sequence joins TRBV7-2 and TRBJ2-7, with TRBD1 matching 8 bases. With V trimmed by 4 bases and J by 4 bases, 9 bases remained unmatched. In germline, CDR1 is SGHTA, CDR2 FQGNSA. The CDR3 is 15 amino acids.

This clonotype was observed a handful of times. V is TRBV7-9 and J is TRBJ1-1; D is unresolved. With 1 base removed from V and 11 bases from J, the gap between germline ends came to 14 bases. The germline V gene has CDR1 SEHNR and CDR2 FQNEAQ (reference sequence). The CDR3 has 13 residues. The CDR3 DNA reads TGTGCCAGCAGCTTAGAAGTAAACCAAGGGGCTTTCTTT. Translation gives CASSLEVNQGAFF.

Ten or more counts support this clonotype. The chain couples TRBV12-3 or TRBV12-4 to TRBJ1-4; perhaps TRBD1 as D (5 bases). The CDR3 is 16 amino acids. With 5 bases removed from V and 5 bases from J, the gap between germline ends came to 18 bases. The CDR3: CASSRAEGVTNEKLFF. The DNA for the CDR3 is TGTGCCAGCAGTCGGGCGGAAGGGGTCACCAATGAAAAACTGTTTTTT.

The rearrangement links TRBV5-8 to TRBJ1-5, with unresolved D. The germline CDR1 and CDR2 sequences are SGHTS and YDEGEE. V was trimmed by 2 bases and J by 15 bases, leaving 15 bases between them. The CDR3 runs to 12 residues. DNA for the CDR3: TGTGCCAGCAGCTTTAAAGGCAGCCAGCTGCATTTT. Translation: CASSFKGSQLHF.

This clonotype was counted only a few times. This rearrangement joins TRBV5-6 to TRBJ2-7; D call uncertain. The V gene lost 4 bases and the J gene lost 0 bases, with 14 bases spanning the gap. The CDR3 covers 15 residues. The germline V gene has CDR1 SGHDT and CDR2 YYEEEE. The CDR3 nucleotides read TGTGCCAGCAGCAGTGGACCCGGAAGCTCCTACGAGCAGTACTTC. Translated, it gives CASSSGPGSSYEQYF.

This clonotype has at least ten counts. The V gene is TRBV5-1, the J gene TRBJ2-7; a possible D gene is TRBD1 (6 bases). The ends were cut back, 4 bases at V and 7 bases at J, with 15 bases in the middle. Germline values: CDR1 SGHRS, CDR2 YFSETQ. The CDR3 covers 13 residues. The CDR3 is CASSHTGSEEQYF. In nucleotides, the CDR3 is TGCGCCAGCAGCCATACAGGGTCCGAGGAGCAGTACTTC.